A selection of T cell receptor beta chains follows, all from one sample in a study of blood T cell repertoires in COVID-19. The data were produced by immunoSEQ multiplex PCR, yet TCRdb's version contains in-frame clones alone and is incomplete. The sample lists roughly 520,000 clones, approximately 90% occurring once. What was sequenced was PBMCs or T cells enriched from blood (not recorded which). These receptors all stem from a woman aged 40 to 50 who had recovered from COVID-19. Each CDR3 is given with its conserved first and last residue. The order of the fields is J gene, clone size, V gene, CDR3 length, D gene, CDR3 protein, CDR3 DNA. The D gene is left open where the match is weak. Clone size appears in some rows only: once, few, many, or a class for an expanded clone.

J gene: TRBJ2-7
clone size: NA
V gene: TRBV5-6
CDR3 length: 15
D gene: TRBD1
CDR3 protein: CASSLALGQGYEQYF
CDR3 DNA: TGTGCCAGCAGCTTGGCGTTGGGACAGGGCTACGAGCAGTACTTC

J gene: TRBJ2-2
clone size: few
V gene: TRBV18
CDR3 length: 15
D gene: NA
CDR3 protein: CASSLDIMNTGELFF
CDR3 DNA: TGTGCCAGCTCCCTCGACATAATGAACACCGGGGAGCTGTTTTTT

J gene: TRBJ2-7
clone size: NA
V gene: TRBV15
CDR3 length: 16
D gene: NA
CDR3 protein: CATSRDYGERSYEQYF
CDR3 DNA: TGTGCCACCAGCAGAGATTACGGGGAACGCTCCTACGAGCAGTACTTC

J gene: TRBJ1-1
clone size: NA
V gene: TRBV5-4
CDR3 length: 17
D gene: TRBD1
CDR3 protein: CASSPTPGTGSFTEAFF
CDR3 DNA: TGTGCCAGCAGTCCTACCCCCGGGACAGGGTCATTCACTGAAGCTTTCTTT

J gene: TRBJ2-7
clone size: NA
V gene: TRBV3-1/TRBV3-2
CDR3 length: 16
D gene: TRBD2
CDR3 protein: CASSQATSGKTYEQYF
CDR3 DNA: TGTGCCAGCAGCCAAGCTACTAGCGGGAAGACCTACGAGCAGTACTTC

J gene: TRBJ2-4
clone size: once
V gene: TRBV27
CDR3 length: 19
D gene: TRBD2
CDR3 protein: CASSGVGLAGGLAKNIQYF
CDR3 DNA: TGTGCCAGCAGTGGGGTGGGACTAGCGGGAGGTCTGGCCAAAAACATTCAGTACTTC

J gene: TRBJ1-1
clone size: NA
V gene: TRBV9
CDR3 length: 12
D gene: TRBD1
CDR3 protein: CASSGDRGTAFF
CDR3 DNA: TGTGCCAGCAGCGGAGACAGGGGGACAGCTTTCTTT

J gene: TRBJ1-2
clone size: once
V gene: TRBV2
CDR3 length: 16
D gene: TRBD1
CDR3 protein: CASSTPGQGAHYGYTF
CDR3 DNA: TGTGCCAGCAGTACCCCGGGACAGGGGGCACATTATGGCTACACCTTC

J gene: TRBJ1-1
clone size: NA
V gene: TRBV11-2
CDR3 length: 16
D gene: NA
CDR3 protein: CASSRVGGAVNTEAFF
CDR3 DNA: TGTGCCAGCAGCCGCGTGGGGGGGGCCGTGAACACTGAAGCTTTCTTT

J gene: TRBJ1-1
clone size: NA
V gene: TRBV12-3/TRBV12-4
CDR3 length: 13
D gene: NA
CDR3 protein: CASSLSPRTEAFF
CDR3 DNA: TGTGCCAGCAGTTTATCCCCACGGACTGAAGCTTTCTTT

J gene: TRBJ2-7
clone size: NA
V gene: TRBV6-5
CDR3 length: 16
D gene: TRBD2
CDR3 protein: CASSYSGLAGNYEQYF
CDR3 DNA: TGTGCCAGCAGTTACTCGGGCCTAGCGGGAAACTACGAGCAGTACTTC

J gene: TRBJ1-1
clone size: NA
V gene: TRBV7-6
CDR3 length: 14
D gene: TRBD1
CDR3 protein: CASSRGQGDTEAFF
CDR3 DNA: TGTGCCAGCAGCCGAGGACAGGGGGACACTGAAGCTTTCTTT

J gene: TRBJ2-5
clone size: NA
V gene: TRBV18
CDR3 length: 14
D gene: TRBD1
CDR3 protein: CASSPTDRGETQYF
CDR3 DNA: TGTGCCAGCTCACCAACGGACAGGGGAGAGACCCAGTACTTC

J gene: TRBJ1-2
clone size: once
V gene: TRBV19
CDR3 length: 14
D gene: TRBD1
CDR3 protein: CASSARHRGHGYTF
CDR3 DNA: TGTGCCAGTAGTGCCAGACACAGGGGGCACGGCTACACCTTC

J gene: TRBJ1-1
clone size: NA
V gene: TRBV11-3
CDR3 length: 12
D gene: NA
CDR3 protein: CASSFFDTEAFF
CDR3 DNA: TGTGCCAGCAGCTTTTTCGACACTGAAGCTTTCTTT

J gene: TRBJ1-6
clone size: NA
V gene: TRBV11-2
CDR3 length: 13
D gene: NA
CDR3 protein: CASRTTGKSPLHF
CDR3 DNA: TGTGCCAGCAGAACCACAGGGAAATCACCCCTCCACTTT

J gene: TRBJ1-5
clone size: NA
V gene: TRBV18
CDR3 length: 15
D gene: TRBD1
CDR3 protein: CASSPSTGGDQPQHF
CDR3 DNA: TGTGCCAGCTCACCAAGTACAGGGGGAGATCAGCCCCAGCATTTT

J gene: TRBJ1-1
clone size: NA
V gene: TRBV14
CDR3 length: 17
D gene: NA
CDR3 protein: CASSHLTGRSAGTEAFF
CDR3 DNA: TGTGCCAGCAGCCACCTAACGGGGAGGAGTGCGGGCACTGAAGCTTTCTTT

J gene: TRBJ2-1
clone size: NA
V gene: TRBV13
CDR3 length: 16
D gene: NA
CDR3 protein: CASSSQLESSYNEQFF
CDR3 DNA: TGTGCCAGCAGCTCCCAACTAGAGTCCTCCTACAATGAGCAGTTCTTC

J gene: TRBJ2-3
clone size: NA
V gene: TRBV5-1
CDR3 length: 14
D gene: NA
CDR3 protein: CASSSELVGDTQYF
CDR3 DNA: TGCGCCAGCAGCTCCGAACTAGTAGGCGATACGCAGTATTTT

J gene: TRBJ1-2
clone size: NA
V gene: TRBV18
CDR3 length: 15
D gene: NA
CDR3 protein: CASSLEGLANYGYTF
CDR3 DNA: TGTGCCAGCTCACTCGAGGGATTAGCTAACTATGGCTACACCTTC

J gene: TRBJ2-1
clone size: NA
V gene: TRBV29-1
CDR3 length: 16
D gene: TRBD1
CDR3 protein: CSVGLATRGQLNEQFF
CDR3 DNA: TGCAGCGTTGGTTTGGCGACCAGGGGGCAATTGAATGAGCAGTTCTTC

J gene: TRBJ1-3
clone size: NA
V gene: TRBV29-1
CDR3 length: 13
D gene: NA
CDR3 protein: CSHGSSSGNTIYF
CDR3 DNA: TGCAGCCACGGGTCGAGCTCTGGAAACACCATATATTTT

J gene: TRBJ2-2
clone size: NA
V gene: TRBV5-6
CDR3 length: 16
D gene: TRBD2
CDR3 protein: CASSSGTSGKVGELFF
CDR3 DNA: TGTGCCAGCAGCTCCGGGACTAGCGGGAAGGTCGGGGAGCTGTTTTTT

J gene: TRBJ2-5
clone size: NA
V gene: TRBV3-1/TRBV3-2
CDR3 length: 15
D gene: NA
CDR3 protein: CASSQDRNSWETQYF
CDR3 DNA: TGTGCCAGCAGCCAAGATCGTAATAGCTGGGAGACCCAGTACTTC

J gene: TRBJ2-3
clone size: NA
V gene: TRBV15
CDR3 length: 14
D gene: TRBD1
CDR3 protein: CATSKDRGPDTQYF
CDR3 DNA: TGTGCCACCAGCAAGGACAGGGGGCCAGATACGCAGTATTTT

J gene: TRBJ1-6
clone size: NA
V gene: TRBV5-8
CDR3 length: 13
D gene: NA
CDR3 protein: CASTAGPNSPLHF
CDR3 DNA: TGTGCCAGCACCGCAGGGCCTAATTCACCCCTCCACTTT

J gene: TRBJ2-1
clone size: NA
V gene: TRBV30
CDR3 length: 12
D gene: NA
CDR3 protein: CAWALAGNEQFF
CDR3 DNA: TGTGCCTGGGCCCTGGCGGGGAATGAGCAGTTCTTC

J gene: TRBJ2-2
clone size: NA
V gene: TRBV15
CDR3 length: 16
D gene: TRBD2
CDR3 protein: CATSRGPLADTGELFF
CDR3 DNA: TGTGCCACCAGCAGAGGTCCACTAGCGGACACCGGGGAGCTGTTTTTT